Each of the 15 T cell receptor beta chains below was sequenced from the same sample in a study of blood T cell repertoires in COVID-19 (dated by TCRdb to the early 2020s). Libraries came from the immunoSEQ multiplex PCR assay. In TCRdb, the immuneACCESS table is reduced to in-frame sequences with V and J assigned. These tables do not hold every clone; where another copy was compared, an unresolved V gene accounts for under half, and the others remain unexplained. The sample profile shows 120,000 or so clones; about 88% of them were found once. The ten largest clones take up approximately 3.5% of the sample. The specimen was peripheral blood. Receptor source: a man aged 50 to 59 with active COVID-19.

The rearrangement uses TRBV3-1 (or the pseudogene TRBV3-2) and TRBJ1-3; TRBD1 might be the D (5 bases). Deletions cut 3 bases from V and 4 bases from J, with 10 bases between. Germline CDR1 reads LGHDT; CDR2 reads YNNKEL (reference sequence). The CDR3 spans 14 residues. The CDR3 coding sequence is TGTGCCAGCAGCCAGGGGACTTTCGGAAACACCATATATTTT. Translating gives CASSQGTFGNTIYF.

This clone was seen more than once but under ten times. The gene calls are TRBV19 and TRBJ1-5; D uncertain. The ends were cut back, 5 bases at V and 4 bases at J, with 15 bases in the middle. This CDR3 has 15 residues. From germline, CDR1 is LNHDA and CDR2 SQIVND (reference sequence). The CDR3 nucleotides read TGTGCCAGTAGTGCCGCCACTATCCGAAATCAGCCCCAGCATTTT. Encoded protein: CASSAATIRNQPQHF. Based on the CDR3 plus reference TRBV19 and TRBJ1-5, the full variable domain is DGGITQSPKYLFRKEGQNVTLSCEQNLNHDAMYWYRQDPGQGLRLIYYSQIVNDFQKGDIAEGYSVSREKKESFPLTVTSAQKNPTAFYLCASSAATIRNQPQHFGDGTRLSIL.

This clone is a singleton in its sample. This chain uses TRBV27 with TRBJ1-3; D remains ambiguous. The CDR3 is made up of 13 amino acids. Per the germline V gene, CDR1 is MNHEY and CDR2 is SMNVEV (reference sequence). CDR3 protein: CATGPNSGNTIYF. The CDR3 nucleotides are TGTGCGACGGGTCCGAACTCTGGAAACACCATATATTTT.

This chain uses TRBV6-4 with TRBJ2-3; 13 bases line up with TRBD2. The trim removed 5 bases at V and 2 bases at J, leaving 4 bases unmatched. Germline lookup yields CDR1 MRHNA and CDR2 SNTAGT. This CDR3 spans 16 amino acids. The CDR3 loop is CASSRLAGGPTDTQYF. CDR3 bases: TGTGCCAGCAGTCGACTAGCGGGGGGCCCCACAGATACGCAGTATTTT.

This chain joins TRBV18 and TRBJ2-1, with D maybe TRBD2 (6 bases). Germline V gives CDR1 KGHSH, CDR2 LQKENI. Trimming pared 0 bases from V and 8 bases from J, leaving 17 bases between. The CDR3 is made up of 16 amino acids. The CDR3 nucleotides read TGTGCCAGCTCACCACCGTTGGCGGGCGGGGCCGATGAGCAGTTCTTC. Amino acid sequence: CASSPPLAGGADEQFF.

V usage is TRBV7-8 and J usage is TRBJ2-7; perhaps TRBD2 as D (5 bases). The V end was cut by 5 bases, the J end by 2 bases, with 13 bases between. Germline V CDR1 and CDR2: SGHVS, FQNEAQ. CDR3 length: 14 residues. CDR3 in DNA: TGTGCCAGCAGCCGGCCCGGGGTCCCCTACGAGCAGTACTTC. It is translated as CASSRPGVPYEQYF.

This sequence joins TRBV12-5 and TRBJ2-2, with 8 bases aligning to TRBD1. The CDR3 is made up of 17 amino acids. Per the germline V gene, CDR1 is LGHNT and CDR2 is FRNRAP. V was pared by 1 base and J by 5 bases, with 9 bases of the junction left unmatched. The CDR3 protein is CASGLGRTGRRTGELFF. The CDR3, as DNA: TGTGCTAGTGGTTTGGGACGGACAGGGAGGAGGACCGGGGAGCTGTTTTTT.

The chain couples TRBV30 to TRBJ1-1, with D uncertain. V shed 4 bases and J shed 1 base, with 13 bases lying between them. The CDR3 extends over 14 amino acids. CDR1 GTSNPN and CDR2 SVGIG come from the germline V gene (reference sequence). CDR3 in amino acids: CAWTRERRNTEAFF. CDR3 bases: TGTGCCTGGACACGGGAAAGAAGGAACACTGAAGCTTTCTTT.

The V and J genes are TRBV24-1 and TRBJ2-3, with 7 bases fitting TRBD1. CDR1 is KGHDR, CDR2 SFDVKD, per germline. J lost 9 bases, V lost 3 bases, and 11 bases had no gene match. This CDR3 spans 15 amino acids. The CDR3 is CATSDTRTGLNTQYF. CDR3 in DNA: TGTGCCACCAGTGATACCCGGACAGGCTTGAACACGCAGTATTTT.

The CDR3 region has the DNA TGTGCCAGTAGTTCGACAGGGCCAGGAAACACCATATATTTT. It specifies CASSSTGPGNTIYF. V usage is TRBV19 and J usage is TRBJ1-3; 7 bases align to TRBD1. The CDR3 runs 14 residues. Germline V CDR1 and CDR2: LNHDA, SQIVND (reference sequence). V shed 5 bases and J 4 bases; nucleotides not matched to a gene: 5.

The chain employs TRBV19 and TRBJ1-5; a weak D match, TRBD1 (5 bases). Germline V lookup: CDR1 LNHDA, CDR2 SQIVND (reference sequence). The germline V and J ends were trimmed by 3 bases and 5 bases, with 8 bases remaining between them. CDR3 size: 13 residues. CDR3 in DNA: TGTGCCAGTAGTATCGGCAGGGATCAGCCCCAGCATTTT. Its translation is CASSIGRDQPQHF.

This clone was seen a single time. This chain uses TRBV6-5 with TRBJ1-2; D is ambiguous. V was cut by 8 bases and J by 8 bases, with 15 bases left in between. There are 12 residues in the CDR3. The germline V gene has CDR1 MNHEY and CDR2 SVGAGI. This CDR3 reads CASQYRSGGYTF. CDR3 nucleotide sequence: TGTGCCAGCCAATATCGGTCGGGGGGCTACACCTTC.

V is TRBV30 and J is TRBJ1-2, with a tentative D call TRBD1 (5 bases). Trimming shortened V by 4 bases and J by 4 bases, and 10 bases separated the two germline ends. Germline loops: CDR1 GTSNPN, CDR2 SVGIG (reference sequence). The CDR3 runs 12 residues. CDR3 amino acids: CAWTGVSYGYTF. For the CDR3, the DNA is TGTGCCTGGACGGGGGTTTCCTATGGCTACACCTTC.

The chain uses TRBV3-1 (or the pseudogene TRBV3-2) and TRBJ2-2; tentative D call: TRBD2 (5 bases). This CDR3 contains 14 residues. Per germline, CDR1 LGHDT and CDR2 YNNKEL (reference sequence). Trimming removed 1 base from V and 7 bases from J, with 10 bases in between. Here the CDR3 reads CASSQAPGIGELFF. CDR3 coding DNA: TGTGCCAGCAGCCAAGCCCCCGGGATCGGGGAGCTGTTTTTT.

This CDR3 is CATPPSGRADSPLHF. CDR3 bases: TGTGCCACCCCGCCCTCCGGCAGGGCTGATTCACCCCTCCACTTT. This chain joins TRBV6-5 and TRBJ1-6; tentatively, D is TRBD1 (5 bases). The V end lost 10 bases, the J end lost 8 bases, and 21 bases lay between the germline ends. CDR1 MNHEY and CDR2 SVGAGI come from the germline V gene. The CDR3 totals 15 residues.